This T cell receptor beta chain was found in a study of T cells in Graves' hyperthyroidism and ophthalmopathy. At the level of the study: Blood from the periphery was taken at initial diagnosis, before any treatment. Study-wide points: Appearing also in blood were most of the thyroid clonotypes expanded above 0.001.

Germline V gene data show CDR1 as SGDLS and CDR2 as YYNGEE. V was shortened by 0 bases and J by 6 bases, with 9 bases between the two germline ends. This CDR3 contains 14 residues. This clonotype has more than one count but fewer than ten. Its antigen is unidentified. What was amplified from RNA transcripts were TCR beta CDR3 regions. The TCR CDR3 was amplified in a first-round RT-PCR using the HTBI primer set. MiXCR, applied by TCRdb to the multiplex PCR reads, yields one record per CDR3 protein. Here the sample spans about 210,000 distinct CDR3 sequences, around 18% being singletons. Thyroid ultrasound and orbital computed tomography, with clinical symptoms and serum thyroxine and TRAb, informed diagnoses.

The sequence derives from a man aged 35 to 55 with Graves' hyperthyroidism. V usage is TRBV9 and J usage is TRBJ2-2, with D unclear. The sequencing input was blood. The CDR3 coding sequence is TGTGCCAGCAGCGTAGATCCCTCTGCCGGGGAGCTGTTTTTT. This translates into CASSVDPSAGELFF.